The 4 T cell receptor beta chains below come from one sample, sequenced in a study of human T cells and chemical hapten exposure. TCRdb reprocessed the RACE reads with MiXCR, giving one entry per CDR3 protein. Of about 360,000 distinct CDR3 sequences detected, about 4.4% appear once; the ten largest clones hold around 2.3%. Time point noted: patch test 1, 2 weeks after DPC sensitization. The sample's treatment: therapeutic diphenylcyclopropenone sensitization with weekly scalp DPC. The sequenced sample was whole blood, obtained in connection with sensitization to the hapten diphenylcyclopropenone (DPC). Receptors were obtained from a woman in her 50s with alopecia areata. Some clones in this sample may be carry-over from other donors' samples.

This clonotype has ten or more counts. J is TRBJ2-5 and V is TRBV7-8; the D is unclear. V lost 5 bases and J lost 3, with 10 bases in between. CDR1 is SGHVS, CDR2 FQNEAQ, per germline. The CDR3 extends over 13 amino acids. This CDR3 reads CASSPSPKETQYF. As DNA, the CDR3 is TGTGCCAGCAGCCCGAGTCCCAAAGAGACCCAGTACTTC.

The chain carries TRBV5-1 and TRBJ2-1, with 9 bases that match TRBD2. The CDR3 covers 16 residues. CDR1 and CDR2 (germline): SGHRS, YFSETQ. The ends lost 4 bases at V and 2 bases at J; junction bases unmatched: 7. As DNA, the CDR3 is TGCGCCAGCAGCATCTATGCGGGGGGGCCCTACAATGAGCAGTTCTTC. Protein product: CASSIYAGGPYNEQFF.

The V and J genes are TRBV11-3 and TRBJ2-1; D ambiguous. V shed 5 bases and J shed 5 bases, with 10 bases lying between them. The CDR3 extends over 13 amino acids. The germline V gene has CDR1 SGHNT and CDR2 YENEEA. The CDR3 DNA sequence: TGTGCCAGCAGCCGGACGGATAACAATGAGCAGTTCTTC. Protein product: CASSRTDNNEQFF. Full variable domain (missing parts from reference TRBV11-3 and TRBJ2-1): EAGVVQSPRYKIIEKKQPVAFWCNPISGHNTLYWYLQNLGQGPELLIRYENEEAVDDSQLPKDRFSAERLKGVDSTLKIQPAELGDSAVYLCASSRTDNNEQFFGPGTRLTVL.

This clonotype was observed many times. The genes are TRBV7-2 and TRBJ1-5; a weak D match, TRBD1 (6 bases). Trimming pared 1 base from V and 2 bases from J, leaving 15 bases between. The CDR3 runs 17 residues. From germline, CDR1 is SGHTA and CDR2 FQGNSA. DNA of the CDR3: TGTGCCAGCAGCTTAGTGGGGCGGGGGCAGGGCAATCAGCCCCAGCATTTT. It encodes CASSLVGRGQGNQPQHF. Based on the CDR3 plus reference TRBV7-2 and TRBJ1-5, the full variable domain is GAGVSQSPSNKVTEKGKDVELRCDPISGHTALYWYRQSLGQGLEFLIYFQGNSAPDKSGLPSDRFSAERTGGSVSTLTIQRTQQEDSAVYLCASSLVGRGQGNQPQHFGDGTRLSIL.